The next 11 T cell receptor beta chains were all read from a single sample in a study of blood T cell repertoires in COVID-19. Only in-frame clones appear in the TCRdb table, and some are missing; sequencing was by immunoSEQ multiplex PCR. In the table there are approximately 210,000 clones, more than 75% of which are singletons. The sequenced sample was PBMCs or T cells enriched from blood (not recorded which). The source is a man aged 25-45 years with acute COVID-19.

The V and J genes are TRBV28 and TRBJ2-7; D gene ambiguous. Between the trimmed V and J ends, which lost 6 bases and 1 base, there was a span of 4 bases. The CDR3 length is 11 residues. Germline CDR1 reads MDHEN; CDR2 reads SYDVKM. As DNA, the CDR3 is TGTGCCAGCAGGCGGTCCTACGAGCAGTACTTC. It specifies CASRRSYEQYF.

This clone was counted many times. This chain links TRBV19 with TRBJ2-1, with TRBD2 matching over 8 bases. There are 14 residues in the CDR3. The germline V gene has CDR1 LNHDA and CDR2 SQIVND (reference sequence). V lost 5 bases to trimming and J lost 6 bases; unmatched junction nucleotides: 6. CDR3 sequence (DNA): TGTGCCAGTAGTTTACTAGCGGTGAGCAATGAGCAGTTCTTC. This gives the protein CASSLLAVSNEQFF.

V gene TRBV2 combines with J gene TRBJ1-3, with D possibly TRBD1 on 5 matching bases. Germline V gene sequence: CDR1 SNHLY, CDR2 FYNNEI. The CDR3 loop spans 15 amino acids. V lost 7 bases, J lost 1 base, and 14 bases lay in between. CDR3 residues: CASTLGRVSGNTIYF. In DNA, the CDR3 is TGTGCCAGCACCCTAGGCAGGGTTTCTGGAAACACCATATATTTT.

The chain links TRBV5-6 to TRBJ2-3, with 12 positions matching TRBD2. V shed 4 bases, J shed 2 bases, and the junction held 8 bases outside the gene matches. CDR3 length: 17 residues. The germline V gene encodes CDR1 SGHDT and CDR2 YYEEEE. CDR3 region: CASSPLAGGLDTDTQYF. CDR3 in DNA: TGTGCCAGCAGCCCCCTAGCGGGGGGGCTCGACACAGATACGCAGTATTTT.

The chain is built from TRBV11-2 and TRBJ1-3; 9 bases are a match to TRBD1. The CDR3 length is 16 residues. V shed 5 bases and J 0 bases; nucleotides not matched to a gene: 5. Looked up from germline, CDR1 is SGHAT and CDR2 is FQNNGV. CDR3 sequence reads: CASSRTTGGSGNTIYF. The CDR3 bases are TGTGCCAGCAGCCGTACGACAGGGGGCTCTGGAAACACCATATATTTT. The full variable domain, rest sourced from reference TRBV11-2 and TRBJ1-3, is EAGVAQSPRYKIIEKRQSVAFWCNPISGHATLYWYQQILGQGPKLLIQFQNNGVVDDSQLPKDRFSAERLKGVDSTLKIQPAKLEDSAVYLCASSRTTGGSGNTIYFGEGSWLTVV.

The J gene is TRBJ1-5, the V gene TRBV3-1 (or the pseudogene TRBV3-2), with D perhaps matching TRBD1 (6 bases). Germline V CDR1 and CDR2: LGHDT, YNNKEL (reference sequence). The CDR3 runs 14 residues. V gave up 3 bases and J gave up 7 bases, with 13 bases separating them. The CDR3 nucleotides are TGTGCCAGCAGCCACGGCGGGGGGCCCCAGCCCCAGCATTTT. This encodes CASSHGGGPQPQHF.

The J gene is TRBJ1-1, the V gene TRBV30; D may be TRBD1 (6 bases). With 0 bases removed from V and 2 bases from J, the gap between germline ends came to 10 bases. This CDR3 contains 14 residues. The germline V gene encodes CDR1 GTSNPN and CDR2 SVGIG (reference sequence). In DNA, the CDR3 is TGTGCCTGGAGTGTTATAGGGGGTAACACTGAAGCTTTCTTT. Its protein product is CAWSVIGGNTEAFF.

As DNA, the CDR3 is TGTGCCAGTAGTATTTCTCGGACTAGCGTCACCTACAATGAGCAGTTCTTC. Translation gives CASSISRTSVTYNEQFF. The chain recombines TRBV19 with TRBJ2-1; 9 bases align to TRBD2. The CDR3 totals 17 residues. V lost 3 bases to trimming and J lost 2 bases; unmatched junction nucleotides: 8. Germline loops: CDR1 LNHDA, CDR2 SQIVND (reference sequence).

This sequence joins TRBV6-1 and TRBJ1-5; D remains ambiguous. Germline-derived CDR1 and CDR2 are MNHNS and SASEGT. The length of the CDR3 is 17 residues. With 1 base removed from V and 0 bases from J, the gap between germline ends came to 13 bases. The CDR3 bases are TGTGCCAGCAGTGAAGGGCCACCACGTTATAGCAATCAGCCCCAGCATTTT. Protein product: CASSEGPPRYSNQPQHF.

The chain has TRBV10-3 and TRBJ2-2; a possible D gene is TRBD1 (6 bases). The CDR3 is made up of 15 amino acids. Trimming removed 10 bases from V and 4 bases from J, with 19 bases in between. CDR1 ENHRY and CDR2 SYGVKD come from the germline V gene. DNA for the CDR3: TGTGCCACCGCTACCGGGACAAAGACCACCGGGGAGCTGTTTTTT. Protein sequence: CATATGTKTTGELFF.

DNA of the CDR3: TGCGCCAGCAGCTTAGGACAGTTGGAGACCCAGTACTTC. This codes for CASSLGQLETQYF. The V call is TRBV5-1, the J call TRBJ2-5, with D maybe TRBD1 (6 bases). CDR1 is SGHRS and CDR2 is YFSETQ in the germline V gene. The CDR3 has 13 amino acids. With 2 bases removed from V and 5 bases from J, the gap between germline ends came to 10 bases.